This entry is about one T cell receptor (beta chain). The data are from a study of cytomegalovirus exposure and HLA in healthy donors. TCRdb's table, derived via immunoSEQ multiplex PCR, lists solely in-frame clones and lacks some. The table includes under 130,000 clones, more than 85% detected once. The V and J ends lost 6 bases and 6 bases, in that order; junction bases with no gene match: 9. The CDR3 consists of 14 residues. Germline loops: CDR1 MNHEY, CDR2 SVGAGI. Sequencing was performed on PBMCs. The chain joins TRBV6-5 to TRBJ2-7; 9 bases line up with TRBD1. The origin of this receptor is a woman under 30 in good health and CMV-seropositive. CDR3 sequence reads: CASRLGDRVPEQYF. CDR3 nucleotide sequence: TGTGCCAGCAGGTTGGGGGACAGGGTGCCCGAGCAGTACTTC.